These 27 T cell receptor beta chains were all obtained from the same sample, sequenced in a study of T cells after yellow fever vaccination. Via MiXCR, TCRdb re-called the 5' RACE reads, giving one row per CDR3 protein. The sample contains 250,000 to 400,000 distinct CDR3 sequences, approximately 4% of which appear only once. The sample in question was PBMCs, obtained 5 days after the yellow fever booster vaccination. The receptors stem from a man aged 18-30 years who received the YFV17D yellow fever vaccine.

There are a few counts of this clonotype. The V call is TRBV6-6, the J call TRBJ2-4; 7 bases are a match to TRBD2. Germline trimming cut 6 bases from V and 0 bases from J; bases unmatched to any gene: 5. This CDR3 contains 15 residues. Germline V lookup: CDR1 MNHNY, CDR2 SVGAGI (reference sequence). DNA for the CDR3: TGTGCCAGCAGGGCGGGGGACCTAGCCAAAAACATTCAGTACTTC. This encodes CASRAGDLAKNIQYF.

This clonotype was seen more than once but under ten times. The chain has TRBV20-1 and TRBJ1-5, with a weak D call TRBD1 (6 bases). Germline CDR1 reads DFQATT; CDR2 reads SNEGSKA (reference sequence). V lost 4 bases to trimming and J lost 6 bases, with 16 bases between them. The CDR3 spans 14 residues. CDR3 DNA sequence: TGCAGTGCTACTGACAGGCTAGGGGTTCAGCCCCAGCATTTT. Protein product: CSATDRLGVQPQHF.

This clonotype was recorded many times. The chain combines TRBV6-1 with TRBJ2-2, with TRBD1 matching over 8 bases. The V and J ends lost 0 bases and 0 bases, in that order; junction bases with no gene match: 9. CDR1 and CDR2 (germline): MNHNS, SASEGT. This CDR3 spans 19 amino acids. Here the CDR3 reads CASSEAPGGTPSNTGELFF. CDR3 nucleotide sequence: TGTGCCAGCAGTGAAGCCCCAGGGGGCACTCCTTCGAACACCGGGGAGCTGTTTTTT.

The table lists this clonotype with many counts. The rearrangement joins TRBV18 to TRBJ1-2, with 10 bases lining up with TRBD1. CDR3 size: 14 residues. J lost 4 bases, V lost 3 bases, and 2 bases had no gene match. Germline loops: CDR1 KGHSH, CDR2 LQKENI. The CDR3 nucleotides are TGTGCCAGCTCACCTTGGACAGGGGGCTATGGCTACACCTTC. It specifies CASSPWTGGYGYTF.

The chain uses TRBV7-2 and TRBJ2-3; maybe TRBD1 (5 bases). With 4 bases removed from V and 2 bases from J, the gap between germline ends came to 10 bases. Germline V gene sequence: CDR1 SGHTA, CDR2 FQGNSA. This CDR3 is 14 amino acids long. CDR3 protein: CASSSGHTTDTQYF. CDR3 in DNA: TGTGCCAGCAGCTCCGGACATACCACAGATACGCAGTATTTT.

The rearrangement uses TRBV12-3 or TRBV12-4 and TRBJ1-1; perhaps TRBD1 as D (5 bases). The germline V and J ends were trimmed by 6 bases and 5 bases, with 19 bases remaining between them. The CDR3 is 15 residues long. The CDR3 DNA reads TGTGCCAGCAGCCTCCCCCGGCAGGGTAGAACTGAAGCTTTCTTT. As protein: CASSLPRQGRTEAFF.

There are many counts of this clonotype. The chain has TRBV24-1 and TRBJ2-3, with TRBD2 as a possible D gene (5 bases). Trimming pared 3 bases from V and 5 bases from J, leaving 17 bases between. Germline CDR1 KGHDR, CDR2 SFDVKD. The CDR3 is 16 amino acids. The CDR3 protein is CATSDHDYSELDTQYF. The CDR3 DNA is TGTGCCACCAGTGATCATGACTACTCGGAGTTAGATACGCAGTATTTT.

This clonotype was recorded a few times. CDR3 sequence (DNA): TGTGCCTGGAGTGTACTCTACGAGCAGTACTTC. This codes for CAWSVLYEQYF. The chain links TRBV30 to TRBJ2-7, with D unresolved. The CDR3 is 11 amino acids. Between the trimmed V and J ends, which lost 0 bases and 3 bases, there was a span of 3 bases. Per germline, CDR1 GTSNPN and CDR2 SVGIG (reference sequence).

This clonotype was seen more than once but under ten times. The genes are TRBV15 and TRBJ1-2, with D possibly TRBD1 on 6 matching bases. The germline V gene encodes CDR1 LNHNV and CDR2 YYDKDF (reference sequence). Trimming removed 2 bases from V and 8 bases from J, with 18 bases in between. The CDR3 is made up of 15 amino acids. The CDR3 nucleotides read TGTGCCACCAGCAGAATTTCCACAGGGTCTGAAGGCTACACCTTC. It codes for CATSRISTGSEGYTF.

This clonotype was detected ten times or more. V gene TRBV4-2 combines with J gene TRBJ2-1, with 10 nucleotides matching TRBD2. This CDR3 is built from 15 residues. From germline, CDR1 is LGHNA and CDR2 YNFKEQ. The trim removed 1 base at V and 8 bases at J, leaving 5 bases unmatched. DNA of the CDR3: TGTGCCAGCAGCCAAGGAGCTAGCGGGGGTTATGAGCAGTTCTTC. It is translated as CASSQGASGGYEQFF.

The sample holds a few counts of this clonotype. The chain combines TRBV5-1 with TRBJ1-5; 7 nucleotides match TRBD1. With V trimmed by 0 bases and J by 5 bases, 5 bases remained unmatched. Germline values: CDR1 SGHRS, CDR2 YFSETQ. The CDR3 extends over 15 amino acids. CDR3 loop: CASSLVSGQDQPQHF. CDR3 DNA sequence: TGCGCCAGCAGCTTGGTATCAGGACAGGATCAGCCCCAGCATTTT.

This clonotype has just a few counts. The chain combines TRBV4-1 with TRBJ2-2; 8 bases align to TRBD1. The CDR3 is made up of 15 amino acids. After removal of 3 bases from V and 5 bases from J, the junction contained 5 bases not matched to a gene. Germline V lookup: CDR1 MGHRA, CDR2 YSYEKL. The CDR3 reads CASSHGTGWTGELFF. Written as DNA, the CDR3 is TGCGCCAGCAGCCATGGGACAGGATGGACCGGGGAGCTGTTTTTT.

The gene calls are TRBV7-2 and TRBJ1-1; D is ambiguous. The germline V gene has CDR1 SGHTA and CDR2 FQGNSA. V was clipped by 5 bases and J by 5 bases, with 15 bases between them. This CDR3 region has 14 residues. The CDR3 loop is CASSLRSMGTEAFF. CDR3 nucleotide sequence: TGTGCCAGCAGCCTCCGATCTATGGGGACTGAAGCTTTCTTT. Drawing the rest from reference TRBV7-2 and TRBJ1-1, the complete variable domain is GAGVSQSPSNKVTEKGKDVELRCDPISGHTALYWYRQSLGQGLEFLIYFQGNSAPDKSGLPSDRFSAERTGGSVSTLTIQRTQQEDSAVYLCASSLRSMGTEAFFGQGTRLTVV.

This clonotype has ten or more counts. The rearrangement uses TRBV5-5 and TRBJ2-1, with 7 bases that match TRBD2. V shed 4 bases, J shed 8 bases, and the junction held 9 bases outside the gene matches. CDR1 is SGHKS and CDR2 is YYEKEE in the germline V gene (reference sequence). The CDR3 covers 14 residues. This chain's CDR3 is CASSPVTSIHEQFF. The CDR3 nucleotides read TGTGCCAGCAGCCCCGTGACTAGCATCCATGAGCAGTTCTTC.

The V gene is TRBV2, the J gene TRBJ1-2; TRBD1 is a possible D gene (5 bases). V was shortened by 7 bases and J by 4 bases, with 7 bases between the two germline ends. The CDR3 is 11 residues long. Per germline, CDR1 SNHLY and CDR2 FYNNEI. The CDR3 nucleotides are TGTGCCAGCACCGACAGCTATGGCTACACCTTC. As protein: CASTDSYGYTF.

There are a few counts of this clonotype. The chain combines TRBV2 with TRBJ2-5; D perhaps matches TRBD2 (7 bases). V lost 6 bases to trimming and J lost 1 base, with 15 bases between them. The germline V gene has CDR1 SNHLY and CDR2 FYNNEI. The CDR3 extends over 15 amino acids. The CDR3: CASRRGSGAQETQYF. The CDR3 nucleotides read TGTGCCAGCAGGAGGGGGAGCGGGGCCCAAGAGACCCAGTACTTC.

The rearrangement uses TRBV11-2 and TRBJ2-5; possible D gene TRBD2, 6 bases. Germline V lookup: CDR1 SGHAT, CDR2 FQNNGV. V lost 2 bases, J lost 5 bases, and 12 bases lay in between. The CDR3 is 14 residues long. The CDR3 spells CASSLPAGRETQYF. The CDR3 nucleotides read TGTGCCAGCAGCTTACCTGCGGGGCGGGAGACCCAGTACTTC.

This clonotype was seen a handful of times. In nucleotides, the CDR3 is TGTGCCAGCAGTTTCCTCCGGGGTAATAATTCACCCCTCCACTTT. Protein sequence: CASSFLRGNNSPLHF. The chain joins TRBV12-3 or TRBV12-4 to TRBJ1-6; D is unclear. Trimming took 3 bases from V and 5 from J, leaving 11 bases between them. The CDR3 spans 15 residues.

This clonotype was recorded at least ten times. The chain combines TRBV6-2 or TRBV6-3 with TRBJ2-1; TRBD2 agrees at 8 bases. J gave up 0 bases and V 1 base, and 2 bases lay outside the gene matches. Germline V gives CDR1 MNHEY, CDR2 SVGEGT. The CDR3 consists of 16 residues. The DNA for the CDR3 is TGTGCCAGCAGTTACTTGCGGGGGGACTCCTACAATGAGCAGTTCTTC. Translating it yields CASSYLRGDSYNEQFF.

The sample holds a few counts of this clonotype. The chain couples TRBV4-1 to TRBJ2-7; D gene ambiguous. This CDR3 comprises 14 residues. Looked up from germline, CDR1 is MGHRA and CDR2 is YSYEKL. V gave up 0 bases and J gave up 7 bases, with 13 bases separating them. This chain's CDR3 is CASSQDMGLREQYV. CDR3 DNA sequence: TGCGCCAGCAGCCAAGATATGGGTCTTCGAGAGCAGTACGTC.

This rearrangement joins TRBV14 to TRBJ2-7; D is perhaps TRBD1 (6 bases). Germline CDR1 and CDR2: SGHDN and FVKESK. V dropped 0 bases and J dropped 2 bases, with 11 bases sitting between them. The CDR3 is 15 residues long. CDR3 nucleotides: TGTGCCAGCAGCCAAGAGCCAGGGGCCACCTACGAGCAGTACTTC. Amino acids: CASSQEPGATYEQYF. Full variable domain (remainder filled in from reference TRBV14 and TRBJ2-7): EAGVTQFPSHSVIEKGQTVTLRCDPISGHDNLYWYRRVMGKEIKFLLHFVKESKQDESGMPNNRFLAERTGGTYSTLKVQPAELEDSGVYFCASSQEPGATYEQYFGPGTRLTVT.

This clonotype was picked up many times. The chain carries TRBV11-2 and TRBJ2-7; D is unclear. V was cut by 5 bases and J by 0 bases, with 14 bases left in between. This CDR3 comprises 15 residues. Germline lookup yields CDR1 SGHAT and CDR2 FQNNGV. The chain's CDR3 is CASSPPGRPSYEQYV. The CDR3 DNA sequence: TGTGCCAGCAGCCCACCCGGACGGCCCTCCTACGAGCAGTACGTC.

In this sample, this clonotype turned up many times. V usage is TRBV4-3 and J usage is TRBJ2-6; 8 nucleotides agree with TRBD1. CDR3 length equals 19 residues. In germline, CDR1 is LGHNA, CDR2 YSLEER. V was pared by 1 base and J by 2 bases, with 10 bases of the junction left unmatched. The CDR3 protein is CASSQGLTGGNAGANVLTF. The DNA of the CDR3 is TGCGCCAGCAGCCAAGGTCTCACAGGGGGAAATGCTGGGGCCAACGTCCTGACTTTC.

This clonotype showed up just a few times. V gene TRBV5-5 combines with J gene TRBJ2-7; maybe TRBD2 (6 bases). CDR3 size: 13 residues. The germline V gene encodes CDR1 SGHKS and CDR2 YYEKEE (reference sequence). Between the trimmed V and J ends, which lost 4 bases and 5 bases, there was a span of 13 bases. The CDR3 nucleotides read TGTGCCAGCAGCATGGGACTTATCCACGAGCAGTACGTC. Translation gives CASSMGLIHEQYV.

There are a few counts of this clonotype. V usage is TRBV4-3 and J usage is TRBJ1-2; 10 nucleotides match TRBD1. The CDR3 has 14 amino acids. Per the germline V gene, CDR1 is LGHNA and CDR2 is YSLEER. With 6 bases clipped from V and 2 bases from J, the junction kept 3 bases outside the gene matches. In DNA, the CDR3 is TGCGCCAGCAGACAGACAGGGGGCAACTATGGCTACACCTTC. Protein: CASRQTGGNYGYTF.

This clonotype was picked up many times. The rearrangement joins TRBV5-6 to TRBJ2-2; D not resolved. Germline CDR1 SGHDT, CDR2 YYEEEE. Trimming stripped 4 bases from V and 2 bases from J, with 9 bases between. The CDR3 sequence is 14 residues long. The CDR3 protein is CASSPDGNTGELFF. CDR3 nucleotide sequence: TGTGCCAGCAGCCCGGACGGTAACACCGGGGAGCTGTTTTTT.

This clonotype was observed a few times. The chain joins TRBV6-6 to TRBJ2-3; 7 positions match TRBD2. This CDR3 has 16 amino acids. J gave up 1 base and V 2 bases, and 6 bases lay outside the gene matches. From germline, CDR1 is MNHNY and CDR2 SVGAGI (reference sequence). The CDR3 protein is CASSYLAGRGTDTQYF. CDR3 coding DNA: TGTGCCAGCAGTTACCTCGCAGGGAGGGGCACAGATACGCAGTATTTT.